These 24 T cell receptor beta chains originate from one sample sequenced in a study of blood T cell repertoires in COVID-19. The protocol was immunoSEQ multiplex PCR, while the TCRdb copy is restricted to in-frame clones and leaves out a portion. Of approximately 500,000 clones in the sample, around 89% were seen once. The source material was PBMCs or T cells enriched from blood (not recorded which). These receptors originate from a woman aged 40 to 50 who had recovered from COVID-19.

The gene calls are TRBV9 and TRBJ1-1; D is possibly TRBD1 (6 bases). Germline V CDR1 and CDR2: SGDLS, YYNGEE. CDR3 length equals 15 residues. Trimming removed 3 bases from V and 8 bases from J, with 20 bases in between. This CDR3 is CASSDSREGGSEAFF. CDR3 in DNA: TGTGCCAGCAGCGACAGCAGGGAAGGGGGAAGCGAAGCTTTCTTT.

V usage is TRBV18 and J usage is TRBJ2-1, with D uncertain. The CDR3 has 12 residues. Trimming cost V 6 bases and J 4 bases, with 7 bases left between them. The germline V gene has CDR1 KGHSH and CDR2 LQKENI. In nucleotides, the CDR3 is TGTGCCAGCTCCGTAGTATACAATGAGCAGTTCTTC. As protein: CASSVVYNEQFF.

The chain couples TRBV7-2 to TRBJ1-4; D possibly corresponds to TRBD1 (5 bases). Looked up from germline, CDR1 is SGHTA and CDR2 is FQGNSA. Between the trimmed V and J ends, which lost 2 bases and 7 bases, there was a span of 14 bases. The CDR3 consists of 15 residues. As DNA, the CDR3 is TGTGCCAGCAGCTTATGGGCGGGGACGATTGAAAAACTGTTTTTT. Its translation: CASSLWAGTIEKLFF.

This clone appeared a single time. CDR3 coding DNA: TGTGCCAGCAGTACGGCGGCCCAGGGGCGGTCGGAGCAGTACTTC. This encodes CASSTAAQGRSEQYF. This sequence joins TRBV27 and TRBJ2-7, with a weak D call TRBD1 (6 bases). The CDR3 is 15 amino acids. Trimming took 5 bases from V and 7 from J, leaving 21 bases between them. Per the germline V gene, CDR1 is MNHEY and CDR2 is SMNVEV (reference sequence).

The chain combines TRBV4-3 with TRBJ1-1; the D gene is possibly TRBD1 (6 bases). The CDR3 sequence is 14 residues long. The V gene lost 0 bases and the J gene lost 5 bases, with 10 bases spanning the gap. Germline V gene sequence: CDR1 LGHNA, CDR2 YSLEER. This CDR3 is CASSQDTGPTEAFF. CDR3 bases: TGCGCCAGCAGCCAAGATACAGGGCCAACTGAAGCTTTCTTT.

J is TRBJ1-1 and V is TRBV28; 10 bases agree with TRBD1. From germline, CDR1 is MDHEN and CDR2 SYDVKM. This CDR3 has 14 amino acids. V was clipped by 6 bases and J by 4 bases; unmatched bases: 5. CDR3 sequence reads: CASRGQGYVTEAFF. The CDR3 DNA is TGTGCCAGCAGGGGACAGGGGTATGTCACTGAAGCTTTCTTT.

This clone was seen more than once but under ten times. DNA for the CDR3: TGCGCCAGCAGTGACTTCGGACAGACAGATACGCAGTATTTT. Amino acid sequence: CASSDFGQTDTQYF. The J gene is TRBJ2-3, the V gene TRBV10-1; weak D call: TRBD1 (6 bases). The CDR3 has 14 amino acids. Germline CDR1 and CDR2: WNHNN and SYGVQD (reference sequence). Trimming took off 3 bases at V and 3 bases at J, with 10 bases between the two ends.

The V and J genes are TRBV9 and TRBJ1-1; no clear D. CDR3 length: 16 residues. Germline assignment: CDR1 SGDLS and CDR2 YYNGEE. V shed 4 bases and J shed 1 base, with 17 bases lying between them. The DNA for the CDR3 is TGTGCCAGCAGCCCCACCCCTCGAATCGGGAACACTGAAGCTTTCTTT. It codes for CASSPTPRIGNTEAFF.

A few counts support this clone. This sample also contains other DNA sequences that code for the same CDR3. The genes are TRBV7-2 and TRBJ2-3; tentative D call: TRBD2 (6 bases). CDR1 is SGHTA, CDR2 FQGNSA, per germline. The CDR3 is made up of 14 amino acids. V was clipped by 4 bases and J by 1 base, with 9 bases between them. In DNA form, the CDR3 reads TGTGCCAGCAGCTCCTCTAGCGGCACAGATACGCAGTATTTT. Translated, it gives CASSSSSGTDTQYF.

The chain links TRBV4-1 to TRBJ2-3; 7 nucleotides agree with TRBD1. CDR3 length: 16 amino acids. J lost 1 base, V lost 8 bases, and 12 bases had no gene match. From germline, CDR1 is MGHRA and CDR2 YSYEKL. The CDR3 spells CASCEAGTVGTDTQYF. The CDR3 DNA follows: TGCGCCAGCTGCGAAGCCGGGACAGTGGGCACAGATACGCAGTATTTT.

The gene calls are TRBV6-1 and TRBJ2-3, with TRBD2 identical over 12 bases. V trimming: 1 base; J trimming: 4 bases; junction bases outside the gene matches: 9. The germline V gene has CDR1 MNHNS and CDR2 SASEGT. The CDR3 sequence is 18 residues long. CDR3 in DNA: TGTGCCAGCAGTGAAGGACCGCCGGGACTAGCGGGCCCAGATACGCAGTATTTT. It specifies CASSEGPPGLAGPDTQYF.

V gene TRBV6-2 or TRBV6-3 combines with J gene TRBJ2-7; 11 bases line up with TRBD2. Germline V gives CDR1 MNHEY, CDR2 SVGEGT. CDR3 size: 16 residues. V dropped 6 bases and J dropped 6; count of bases not matched to a gene: 13. CDR3 loop: CASSPPGTSGRGEQYF. The DNA for the CDR3 is TGTGCCAGCAGCCCCCCCGGGACTAGCGGACGGGGCGAGCAGTACTTC.

The V and J genes are TRBV12-5 and TRBJ1-1, with D possibly being TRBD1 (6 bases). Trimming cost V 3 bases and J 0 bases, with 26 bases left between them. In germline, CDR1 is LGHNT, CDR2 FRNRAP. The CDR3 has 20 amino acids. DNA of the CDR3: TGTGCTAGTGGTTTAAGAGCTGGCTACGGGCAGGGGTACGTGAACACTGAAGCTTTCTTT. This gives the protein CASGLRAGYGQGYVNTEAFF.

The chain recombines TRBV4-1 with TRBJ2-5; D may be TRBD1 (6 bases). CDR3 length equals 16 residues. The V end lost 4 bases, the J end lost 1 base, and 16 bases lay between the germline ends. Germline CDR1 and CDR2: MGHRA and YSYEKL. The CDR3 here is CASSRTGGQLQETQYF. For the CDR3, the DNA is TGCGCCAGCAGCCGCACCGGAGGACAGCTCCAAGAGACCCAGTACTTC.

This clone was seen only a few times. The chain is built from TRBV10-3 and TRBJ1-2; D is uncertain. Per germline, CDR1 ENHRY and CDR2 SYGVKD. The CDR3 contains 13 residues. V gave up 3 bases and J gave up 8 bases, with 13 bases separating them. DNA for the CDR3: TGTGCCATCAGTGATTTGGGCCGGGAGGGCTACACCTTC. Translation: CAISDLGREGYTF.

The CDR3 reads CASSLSWPGQRNSGANVLTF. In DNA form, the CDR3 reads TGTGCCAGCAGTTTGAGTTGGCCGGGACAGCGGAACTCTGGGGCCAACGTCCTGACTTTC. The J gene is TRBJ2-6, the V gene TRBV27; 7 bases map to TRBD1. Looked up from germline, CDR1 is MNHEY and CDR2 is SMNVEV (reference sequence). There are 20 residues in the CDR3. V was pared by 3 bases and J by 0 bases, with 14 bases of the junction left unmatched.

The chain employs TRBV5-1 and TRBJ1-1, with D hard to call. The CDR3 is made up of 13 amino acids. The germline CDR1 and CDR2 sequences are SGHRS and YFSETQ. Trimming removed 3 bases at V and 1 base at J, with 7 bases between. Here the CDR3 DNA reads TGCGCCAGCAGCTGGAGGGAGAACACTGAAGCTTTCTTT. Translated, it gives CASSWRENTEAFF.

The chain carries TRBV12-5 and TRBJ2-3; 10 bases line up with TRBD2. V lost 9 bases and J lost 3; bases outside the gene matches: 9. The CDR3 loop spans 15 amino acids. The germline V gene has CDR1 LGHNT and CDR2 FRNRAP. The CDR3 loop is CASAYIAGGTDTQYF. CDR3 DNA: TGTGCTAGCGCATACATAGCGGGAGGAACAGATACGCAGTATTTT.

The gene calls are TRBV10-3 and TRBJ1-2, with D tentatively TRBD1 (5 bases). Germline CDR1 is ENHRY and CDR2 is SYGVKD. The CDR3 is 16 residues long. V lost 3 bases and J lost 1, with 15 bases in between. DNA for the CDR3: TGTGCCATCAGTGAAGGCAGGGCCAACCTTAACTATGGCTACACCTTC. This sequence encodes CAISEGRANLNYGYTF.

The chain links TRBV7-2 to TRBJ2-2; 7 bases agree with TRBD1. Germline lookup yields CDR1 SGHTA and CDR2 FQGNSA. The CDR3 is 14 residues long. With 5 bases clipped from V and 8 bases from J, the junction kept 8 bases outside the gene matches. The CDR3 DNA follows: TGTGCCAGCAGCACCCGACAGGGAACAGGGGAGCTGTTTTTT. Its translation is CASSTRQGTGELFF.

This clone was recorded once. V and J are TRBV28 and TRBJ2-3; D might be TRBD2 (6 bases). The CDR3 sequence is 14 residues long. V was clipped by 2 bases and J by 1 base, with 7 bases between them. Germline assignment: CDR1 MDHEN and CDR2 SYDVKM. DNA for the CDR3: TGTGCCAGCAGTTTAGCGGGGCGCACAGATACGCAGTATTTT. It yields the protein CASSLAGRTDTQYF. Together with reference TRBV28 and TRBJ2-3, the CDR3 gives the full variable domain: DVKVTQSSRYLVKRTGEKVFLECVQDMDHENMFWYRQDPGLGLRLIYFSYDVKMKEKGDIPEGYSVSREKKERFSLILESASTNQTSMYLCASSLAGRTDTQYFGPGTRLTVL.

The sample holds one count of this clone. The chain carries TRBV19 and TRBJ2-2, with 11 bases matching TRBD2. The CDR3 spans 14 residues. From germline, CDR1 is LNHDA and CDR2 SQIVND (reference sequence). Germline trimming cut 6 bases from V and 4 bases from J; bases unmatched to any gene: 1. The CDR3 DNA reads as TGTGCCAGTAGGCTAGCGGGAGGCACCGGGGAGCTGTTTTTT. Encoded protein: CASRLAGGTGELFF.

The CDR3 DNA follows: TGTGCCAGCAGCCAAGAGTTCAAAGAGCAGTACTTC. As protein: CASSQEFKEQYF. J is TRBJ2-7 and V is TRBV3-1 (or the pseudogene TRBV3-2); D not resolved. Per the germline V gene, CDR1 is LGHDT and CDR2 is YNNKEL (reference sequence). CDR3 length: 12 residues. V lost 0 bases and J 7 bases, leaving 7 bases between the germline ends.

The chain joins TRBV24-1 to TRBJ2-1; D possibly corresponds to TRBD2 (6 bases). V was trimmed by 4 bases and J by 9 bases, leaving 15 bases between them. The CDR3 has 14 amino acids. CDR1 is KGHDR, CDR2 SFDVKD, per germline. In DNA form, the CDR3 reads TGTGCCACCAGTGACGTGAGTCTGGGGGGTGAGCAGTTCTTC. Amino acid sequence: CATSDVSLGGEQFF.